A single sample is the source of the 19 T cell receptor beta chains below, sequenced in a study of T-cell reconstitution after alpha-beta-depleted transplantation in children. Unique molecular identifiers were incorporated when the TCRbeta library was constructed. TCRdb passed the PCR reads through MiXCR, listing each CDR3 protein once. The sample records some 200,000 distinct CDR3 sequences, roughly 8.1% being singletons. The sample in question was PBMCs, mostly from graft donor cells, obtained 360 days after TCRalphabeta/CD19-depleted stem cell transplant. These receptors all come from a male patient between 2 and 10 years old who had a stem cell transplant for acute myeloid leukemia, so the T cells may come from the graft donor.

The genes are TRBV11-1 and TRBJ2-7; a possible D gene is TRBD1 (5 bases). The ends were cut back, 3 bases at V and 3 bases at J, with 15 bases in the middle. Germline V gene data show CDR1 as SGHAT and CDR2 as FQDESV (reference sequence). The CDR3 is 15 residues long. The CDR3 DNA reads TGTGCCAGCAGCTTGGCTGGACGGACAAACTACGAGCAGTACTTC. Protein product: CASSLAGRTNYEQYF.

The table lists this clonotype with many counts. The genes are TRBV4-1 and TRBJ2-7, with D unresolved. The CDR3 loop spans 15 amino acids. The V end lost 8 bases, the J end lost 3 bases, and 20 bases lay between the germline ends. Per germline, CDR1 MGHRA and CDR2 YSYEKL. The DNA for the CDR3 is TGCGCCAGCTCCCAAGACCCTCCTCTGGGCTACGAGCAGTACTTC. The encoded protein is CASSQDPPLGYEQYF.

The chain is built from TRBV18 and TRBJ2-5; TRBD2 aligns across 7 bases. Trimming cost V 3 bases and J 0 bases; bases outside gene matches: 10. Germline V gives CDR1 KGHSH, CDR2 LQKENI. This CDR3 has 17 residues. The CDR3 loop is CASSPDPRRGYQETQYF. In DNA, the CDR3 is TGTGCCAGCTCACCGGACCCCCGGCGGGGGTACCAAGAGACCCAGTACTTC.

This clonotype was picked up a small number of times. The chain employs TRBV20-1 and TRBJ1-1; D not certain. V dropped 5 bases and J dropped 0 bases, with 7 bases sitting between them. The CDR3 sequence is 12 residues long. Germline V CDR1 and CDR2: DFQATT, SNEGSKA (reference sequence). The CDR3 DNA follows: TGCAGTGCTTCCCGATTGAACACTGAAGCTTTCTTT. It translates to CSASRLNTEAFF.

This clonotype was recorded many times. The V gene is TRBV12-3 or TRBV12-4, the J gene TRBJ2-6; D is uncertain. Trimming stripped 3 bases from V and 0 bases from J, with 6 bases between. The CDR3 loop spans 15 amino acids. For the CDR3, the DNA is TGTGCCAGCAGTTTTAGGGACTCTGGGGCCAACGTCCTGACTTTC. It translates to CASSFRDSGANVLTF.

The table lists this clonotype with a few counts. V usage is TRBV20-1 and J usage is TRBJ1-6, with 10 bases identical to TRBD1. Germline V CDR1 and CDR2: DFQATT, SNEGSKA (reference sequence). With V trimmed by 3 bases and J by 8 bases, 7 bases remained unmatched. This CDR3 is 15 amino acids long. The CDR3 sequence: CSARPGQGVDSPLHF. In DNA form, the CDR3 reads TGCAGTGCTAGGCCCGGACAGGGGGTGGATTCACCCCTCCACTTT.

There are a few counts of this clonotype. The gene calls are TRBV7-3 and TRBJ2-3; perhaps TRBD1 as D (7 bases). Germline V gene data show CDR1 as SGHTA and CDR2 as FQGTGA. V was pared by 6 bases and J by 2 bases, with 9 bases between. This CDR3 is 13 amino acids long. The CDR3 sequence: CASREGATDTQYF. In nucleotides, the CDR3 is TGTGCCAGCAGGGAGGGGGCCACAGATACGCAGTATTTT.

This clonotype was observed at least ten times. The chain's CDR3 is CASNLLAASTDTQYF. CDR3 bases: TGTGCCAGCAACCTACTAGCGGCTAGCACAGATACGCAGTATTTT. The chain joins TRBV12-3 or TRBV12-4 to TRBJ2-3; the match to TRBD2 covers 8 bases. The CDR3 sequence is 15 residues long. J lost 0 bases, V lost 7 bases, and 6 bases had no gene match.

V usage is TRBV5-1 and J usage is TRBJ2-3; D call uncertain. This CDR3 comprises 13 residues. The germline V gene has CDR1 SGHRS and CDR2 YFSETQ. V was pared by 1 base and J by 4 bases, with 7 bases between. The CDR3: CASSLPQADTQYF. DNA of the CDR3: TGCGCCAGCAGCTTGCCCCAGGCAGATACGCAGTATTTT.

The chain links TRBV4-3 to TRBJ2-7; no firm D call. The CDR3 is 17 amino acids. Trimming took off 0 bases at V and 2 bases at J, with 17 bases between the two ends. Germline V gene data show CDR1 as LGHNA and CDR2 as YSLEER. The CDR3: CASSQDHLVGTTYEQYF. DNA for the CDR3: TGCGCCAGCAGCCAAGATCATCTTGTGGGAACGACCTACGAGCAGTACTTC.

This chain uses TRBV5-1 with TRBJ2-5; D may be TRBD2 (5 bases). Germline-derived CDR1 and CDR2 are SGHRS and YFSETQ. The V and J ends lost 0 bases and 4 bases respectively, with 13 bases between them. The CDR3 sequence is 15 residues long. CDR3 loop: CASSLALASTETQYF. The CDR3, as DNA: TGCGCCAGCAGCTTGGCCCTCGCTAGCACAGAGACCCAGTACTTC. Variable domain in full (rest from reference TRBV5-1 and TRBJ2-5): KAGVTQTPRYLIKTRGQQVTLSCSPISGHRSVSWYQQTPGQGLQFLFEYFSETQRNKGNFPGRFSGRQFSNSRSEMNVSTLELGDSALYLCASSLALASTETQYFGPGTRLLVL.

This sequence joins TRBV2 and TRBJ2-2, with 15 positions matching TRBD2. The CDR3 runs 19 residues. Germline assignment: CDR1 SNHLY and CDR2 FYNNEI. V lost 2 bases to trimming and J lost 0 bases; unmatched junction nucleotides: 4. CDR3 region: CASSERGLAGGANTGELFF. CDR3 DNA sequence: TGTGCCAGCAGTGAAAGGGGACTAGCGGGAGGTGCGAACACCGGGGAGCTGTTTTTT.

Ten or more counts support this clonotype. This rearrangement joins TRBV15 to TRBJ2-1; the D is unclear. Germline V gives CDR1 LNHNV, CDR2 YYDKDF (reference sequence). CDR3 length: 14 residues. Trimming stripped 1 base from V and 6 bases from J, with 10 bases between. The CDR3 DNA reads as TGTGCCACCAGCAGAGGGGGTAACCTCAATGAGCAGTTCTTC. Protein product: CATSRGGNLNEQFF.

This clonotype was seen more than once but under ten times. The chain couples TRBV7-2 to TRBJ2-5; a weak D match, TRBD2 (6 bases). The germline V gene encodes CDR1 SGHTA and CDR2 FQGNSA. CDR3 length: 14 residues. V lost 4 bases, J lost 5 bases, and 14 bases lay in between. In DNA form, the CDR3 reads TGTGCCAGCAGCTACGGGAGTTCCTGGGAGACCCAGTACTTC. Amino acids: CASSYGSSWETQYF.

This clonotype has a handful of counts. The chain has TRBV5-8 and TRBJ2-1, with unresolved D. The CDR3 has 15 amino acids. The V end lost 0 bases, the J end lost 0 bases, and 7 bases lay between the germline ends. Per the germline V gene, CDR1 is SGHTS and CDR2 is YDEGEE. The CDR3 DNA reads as TGTGCCAGCAGCTTGGGGCCCACCTCCTACAATGAGCAGTTCTTC. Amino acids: CASSLGPTSYNEQFF.

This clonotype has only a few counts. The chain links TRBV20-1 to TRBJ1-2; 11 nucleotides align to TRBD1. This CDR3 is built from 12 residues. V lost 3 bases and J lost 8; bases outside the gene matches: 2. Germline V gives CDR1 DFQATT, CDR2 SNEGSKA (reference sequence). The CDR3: CSASRTGGGYTF. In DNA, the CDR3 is TGCAGTGCTAGTCGGACAGGGGGCGGCTACACCTTC.

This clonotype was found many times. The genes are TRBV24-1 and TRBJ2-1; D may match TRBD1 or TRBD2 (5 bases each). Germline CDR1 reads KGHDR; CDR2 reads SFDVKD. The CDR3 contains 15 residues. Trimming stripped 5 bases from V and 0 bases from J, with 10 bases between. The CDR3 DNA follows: TGTGCCACCAGTGCCGGGACCGGCTCCTACAATGAGCAGTTCTTC. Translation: CATSAGTGSYNEQFF.

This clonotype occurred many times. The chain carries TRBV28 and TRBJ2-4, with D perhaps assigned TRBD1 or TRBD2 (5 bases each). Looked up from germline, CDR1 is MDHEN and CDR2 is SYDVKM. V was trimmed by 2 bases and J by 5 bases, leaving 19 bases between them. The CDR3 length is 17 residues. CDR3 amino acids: CASSLPPWDPRENIQYF. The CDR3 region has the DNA TGTGCCAGCAGTTTACCCCCTTGGGACCCACGGGAAAACATTCAGTACTTC.

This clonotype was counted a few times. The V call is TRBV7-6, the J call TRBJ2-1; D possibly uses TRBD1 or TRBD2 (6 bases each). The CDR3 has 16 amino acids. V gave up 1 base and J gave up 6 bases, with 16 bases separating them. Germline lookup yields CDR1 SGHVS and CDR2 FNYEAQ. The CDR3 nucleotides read TGTGCCAGCAGCTTAGAGGCTAGCCGGGGGCTCAATGAGCAGTTCTTC. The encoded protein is CASSLEASRGLNEQFF.